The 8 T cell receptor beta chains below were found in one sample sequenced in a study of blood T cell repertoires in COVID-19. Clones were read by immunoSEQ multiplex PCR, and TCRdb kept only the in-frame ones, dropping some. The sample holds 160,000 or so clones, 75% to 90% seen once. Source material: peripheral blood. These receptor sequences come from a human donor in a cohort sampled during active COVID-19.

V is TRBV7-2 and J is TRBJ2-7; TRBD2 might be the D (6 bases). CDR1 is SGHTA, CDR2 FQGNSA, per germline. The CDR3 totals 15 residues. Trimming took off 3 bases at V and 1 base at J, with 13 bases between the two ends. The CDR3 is CASSLGGPASYEQYF. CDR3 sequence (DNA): TGTGCCAGCAGCTTGGGGGGACCAGCATCCTACGAGCAGTACTTC.

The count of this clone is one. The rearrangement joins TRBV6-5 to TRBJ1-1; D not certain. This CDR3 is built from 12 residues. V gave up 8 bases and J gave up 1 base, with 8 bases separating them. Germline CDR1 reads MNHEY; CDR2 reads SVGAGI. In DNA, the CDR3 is TGTGCCAGCGCCAGAGGGAACACTGAAGCTTTCTTT. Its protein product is CASARGNTEAFF.

The CDR3 DNA sequence: TGCAGCGTTAAGGGACAGCTGTATGGCTACACCTTC. It yields the protein CSVKGQLYGYTF. The chain uses TRBV29-1 and TRBJ1-2, with 7 bases lining up with TRBD1. V lost 5 bases, J lost 5 bases, and 5 bases stayed unmatched. Germline CDR1 and CDR2: SQVTM and ANQGSEA. CDR3 length equals 12 residues.

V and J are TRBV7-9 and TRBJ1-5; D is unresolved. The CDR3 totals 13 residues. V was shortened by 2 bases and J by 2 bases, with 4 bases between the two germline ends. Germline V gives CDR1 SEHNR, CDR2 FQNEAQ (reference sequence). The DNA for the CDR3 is TGTGCCAGCAGCTTAAGCGGCAATCAGCCCCAGCATTTT. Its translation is CASSLSGNQPQHF. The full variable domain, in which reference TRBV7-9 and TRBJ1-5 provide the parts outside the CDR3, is DTGVSQNPRHKITKRGQNVTFRCDPISEHNRLYWYRQTLGQGPEFLTYFQNEAQLEKSRLLSDRFSAERPKGSFSTLEIQRTEQGDSAMYLCASSLSGNQPQHFGDGTRLSIL.

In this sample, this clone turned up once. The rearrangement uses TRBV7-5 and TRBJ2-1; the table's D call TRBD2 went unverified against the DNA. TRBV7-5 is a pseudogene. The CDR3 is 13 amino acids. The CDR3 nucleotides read TGTGCCAGAAAGCGGGAGGGATACAATGAGCAGTTCTTC. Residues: CARKREGYNEQFF.

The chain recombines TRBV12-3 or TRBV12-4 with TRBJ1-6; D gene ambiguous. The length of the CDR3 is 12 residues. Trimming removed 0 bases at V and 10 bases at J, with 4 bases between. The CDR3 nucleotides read TGTGCCAGCAGTTTAGCGCAGTCACCCCTCCACTTT. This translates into CASSLAQSPLHF.

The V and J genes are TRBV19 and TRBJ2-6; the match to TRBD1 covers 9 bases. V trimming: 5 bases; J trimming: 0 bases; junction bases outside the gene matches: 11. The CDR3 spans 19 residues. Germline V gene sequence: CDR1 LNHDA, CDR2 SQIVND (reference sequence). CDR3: CASSLLPGQGLSGANVLTF. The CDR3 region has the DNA TGTGCCAGTAGTCTCCTACCGGGACAGGGCCTCTCTGGGGCCAACGTCCTGACTTTC.

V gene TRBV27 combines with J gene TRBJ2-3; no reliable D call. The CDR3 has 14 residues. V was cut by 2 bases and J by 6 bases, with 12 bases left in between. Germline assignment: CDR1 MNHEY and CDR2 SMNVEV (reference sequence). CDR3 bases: TGTGCCAGCAGTTTAGGAGACCGGCAGGATACGCAGTATTTT. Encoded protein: CASSLGDRQDTQYF.